This TCR beta chain was identified during a study of naive and memory T cell subsets. Study-level results: Potentially, T cell activation and differentiation skew this RNA-based measurement.

As to this clonotype: The antigen remains undetermined.

The germline V gene encodes CDR1 DFQATT and CDR2 SNEGSKA (reference sequence). The CDR3 totals 14 residues. V dropped 3 bases and J dropped 4; count of bases not matched to a gene: 3. Amplification of ligated cDNA took four PCR rounds with SP2 and nested alpha and beta constant primers. From the 5' RACE reads, TCRdb called clonotypes with MiXCR, one entry per CDR3 protein. The top ten hold just over 9.5% of the sample, which has around 56,000 distinct CDR3 sequences, 6% to 8.5% seen once. TCR cDNA received a 3' ligated oligonucleotide that carried a UMI. Adult healthy volunteers gave 2.5 ml peripheral blood for whole-blood RNA. Cells were not sorted; total RNA input targeted roughly 1 to 1,100 ng.

The sequence came from a female donor in good health. V is TRBV20-1 and J is TRBJ2-2, with 9 nucleotides matching TRBD1. The CDR3 spells CSARGQGATGELFF. In nucleotides, the CDR3 is TGCAGTGCTAGGGGACAGGGAGCCACCGGGGAGCTGTTTTTT.